These 30 T cell receptor beta chains came from one sample sequenced in a study of T-cell reconstitution after alpha-beta-depleted transplantation in children. Preparing the TCRbeta library involved the use of unique molecular identifiers. TCRdb used MiXCR to reprocess the PCR reads, holding one entry per CDR3 protein. The top ten hold 51% of the sample, which has 75,000 to 80,000 distinct CDR3 sequences, around 18% seen once. Sequenced here: PBMCs, mostly from graft donor cells, sampled 360 days after TCRalphabeta/CD19-depleted stem cell transplant. The receptors were sampled from a male patient between 2 and 15 years old who had a stem cell transplant for acute lymphoblastic leukemia, so the T cells may come from the graft donor.

The chain carries TRBV7-9 and TRBJ2-3, with TRBD2 matching over 7 bases. V dropped 0 bases and J dropped 2; count of bases not matched to a gene: 5. The CDR3 is made up of 16 amino acids. Germline values: CDR1 SEHNR, CDR2 FQNEAQ (reference sequence). The CDR3 protein is CASSLAGRADTDTQYF. The CDR3, as DNA: TGTGCCAGCAGCTTAGCTGGGAGGGCCGACACAGATACGCAGTATTTT. The full variable domain, completed using reference TRBV7-9 and TRBJ2-3, is DTGVSQNPRHKITKRGQNVTFRCDPISEHNRLYWYRQTLGQGPEFLTYFQNEAQLEKSRLLSDRFSAERPKGSFSTLEIQRTEQGDSAMYLCASSLAGRADTDTQYFGPGTRLTVL.

This clonotype showed up just a few times. The rearrangement joins TRBV5-1 to TRBJ2-3; 8 bases match TRBD2. Germline V lookup: CDR1 SGHRS, CDR2 YFSETQ. This CDR3 comprises 18 residues. V gave up 2 bases and J gave up 0 bases; unmatched junction bases: 11. CDR3 sequence reads: CASSFGSSGVSSTDTQYF. CDR3 bases: TGCGCCAGCAGCTTTGGGAGTAGCGGGGTCTCTAGCACAGATACGCAGTATTTT.

This clonotype was seen many times. J is TRBJ2-4 and V is TRBV9; either TRBD1 or TRBD2 may supply D (5 bases each). V was cut by 3 bases and J by 8 bases, with 12 bases left in between. Looked up from germline, CDR1 is SGDLS and CDR2 is YYNGEE. This CDR3 has 13 residues. For the CDR3, the DNA is TGTGCCAGCAGCGAACCCGGGACGGACATTCAGTACTTC. Amino acids: CASSEPGTDIQYF.

The V gene is TRBV7-6, the J gene TRBJ2-1; no clear D. The CDR3 is 17 amino acids. Trimming shortened V by 1 base and J by 8 bases, and 21 bases separated the two germline ends. Germline loops: CDR1 SGHVS, CDR2 FNYEAQ. CDR3 protein: CASSLEGWIGPGYEQFF. CDR3 nucleotide sequence: TGTGCCAGCAGCTTAGAGGGATGGATAGGCCCAGGTTATGAGCAGTTCTTC.

Ten or more counts support this clonotype. V usage is TRBV7-2 and J usage is TRBJ2-7; 11 bases map to TRBD2. This CDR3 has 14 amino acids. CDR1 is SGHTA and CDR2 is FQGNSA in the germline V gene. Unmatched junction bases numbered 6, after V lost 2 bases and J lost 9 bases. The CDR3 nucleotides are TGTGCCAGCAGCTTAACGTCTAGCGGGAGGATGCAGTACTTC. This translates into CASSLTSSGRMQYF.

This clonotype was seen more than once but under ten times. The chain recombines TRBV2 with TRBJ2-1; D unresolved. CDR3 length: 13 residues. Trimming took 10 bases from V and 0 from J, leaving 10 bases between them. Per the germline V gene, CDR1 is SNHLY and CDR2 is FYNNEI. CDR3 sequence: CAIYMSSYNEQFF. The CDR3 DNA reads TGTGCCATCTACATGAGCTCCTACAATGAGCAGTTCTTC.

This clonotype was recorded only once. This sequence joins TRBV30 and TRBJ1-2; D remains ambiguous. The V gene lost 2 bases and the J gene lost 4 bases, with 11 bases spanning the gap. This CDR3 is 13 amino acids long. Germline lookup yields CDR1 GTSNPN and CDR2 SVGIG (reference sequence). The DNA of the CDR3 is TGTGCCTGGAGTCGGACGCTGGTCTATGGCTACACCTTC. Translating gives CAWSRTLVYGYTF.

The rearrangement joins TRBV20-1 to TRBJ2-1; 12 nucleotides line up with TRBD2. CDR1 and CDR2 from the germline V gene are DFQATT and SNEGSKA (reference sequence). The CDR3 covers 15 residues. V lost 5 bases to trimming and J lost 7 bases; unmatched junction nucleotides: 9. The CDR3 is CSASRTSGILNEQFF. CDR3 nucleotides: TGCAGTGCTTCCCGGACTAGCGGGATCCTGAATGAGCAGTTCTTC.

The sample holds a few counts of this clonotype. The V gene is TRBV11-2, the J gene TRBJ1-4, with D uncertain. The germline gives CDR1 SGHAT, CDR2 FQNNGV. The V end was cut by 7 bases, the J end by 8 bases, with 8 bases between. The length of the CDR3 is 11 residues. CDR3 coding DNA: TGTGCCAGCACCTTCAGGGAAAAACTGTTTTTT. Encoded protein: CASTFREKLFF.

The chain joins TRBV7-9 to TRBJ2-7; possibly TRBD2 for D (6 bases). The CDR3 runs 15 residues. Per the germline V gene, CDR1 is SEHNR and CDR2 is FQNEAQ (reference sequence). The V and J ends lost 4 bases and 2 bases respectively, with 15 bases between them. For the CDR3, the DNA is TGTGCCAGCAGCTACGCGGCGGGGAATACCTACGAGCAGTACTTC. Translation gives CASSYAAGNTYEQYF.

On this clonotype itself: This could be a read error, since a much larger clone is one nucleotide away. This rearrangement joins TRBV3-1 to TRBJ2-2; the D is unclear. The CDR3 covers 11 residues. Germline CDR1 is LGHDT and CDR2 is YNNKEL (reference sequence). V lost 1 base, J lost 7 bases, and 1 base lay in between. CDR3 nucleotide sequence: TGTGCCAGCAGCCAAGGCGGGGAGCTGTTTTTT. It encodes CASSQGGELFF.

The CDR3 sequence: CASSLGHPDRERDQETQYF. The CDR3 DNA follows: TGTGCCAGCAGCTTAGGACACCCAGACAGGGAACGGGACCAAGAGACCCAGTACTTC. The chain uses TRBV7-7 and TRBJ2-5, with 7 bases identical to TRBD1. V shed 1 base, J shed 0 bases, and the junction held 14 bases outside the gene matches. Per the germline V gene, CDR1 is SSHAT and CDR2 is FNYEAQ (reference sequence). This CDR3 spans 19 amino acids.

This clonotype turned up a few times. The V gene is TRBV13, the J gene TRBJ2-2, with 8 bases fitting TRBD2. This CDR3 region has 17 residues. V lost 5 bases and J lost 6; bases outside the gene matches: 14. Germline V gives CDR1 PRHDT, CDR2 FYEKMQ (reference sequence). The CDR3 loop is CASSTPPGLGEPGELFF. The CDR3 coding sequence is TGTGCCAGCAGCACCCCTCCGGGACTAGGAGAACCCGGGGAGCTGTTTTTT.

This clonotype came up a few times. CDR3: CASSLRLAGVGNIQYF. The DNA for the CDR3 is TGTGCCAGCAGTTTACGACTAGCGGGAGTGGGAAACATTCAGTACTTC. This chain joins TRBV12-3 or TRBV12-4 and TRBJ2-4; 12 nucleotides agree with TRBD2. The trim removed 2 bases at V and 6 bases at J, leaving 5 bases unmatched. The CDR3 sequence is 16 residues long.

This clonotype was counted between two and nine times. V gene TRBV10-2 combines with J gene TRBJ2-2; 10 positions match TRBD2. From germline, CDR1 is WSHSY and CDR2 SAAADI. The V gene end was trimmed by 4 bases and the J gene end by 6 bases; junction bases not matched to a gene: 2. This CDR3 has 14 amino acids. This chain's CDR3 is CASSVSGRAGELFF. The DNA of the CDR3 is TGCGCCAGCAGTGTGAGCGGGAGGGCCGGGGAGCTGTTTTTT.

This clonotype was recorded only once. This sequence joins TRBV29-1 and TRBJ2-4; D possibly corresponds to TRBD1 (5 bases). The CDR3 contains 12 residues. Germline lookup yields CDR1 SQVTM and CDR2 ANQGSEA. V lost 7 bases, J lost 8 bases, and 15 bases lay in between. CDR3 sequence: CSGSPGADIQYF. The CDR3, as DNA: TGCAGCGGGTCGCCTGGGGCGGACATTCAGTACTTC.

The chain links TRBV7-9 to TRBJ2-1, with 11 bases identical to TRBD2. The CDR3 runs to 17 residues. CDR1 is SEHNR and CDR2 is FQNEAQ in the germline V gene (reference sequence). V was pared by 5 bases and J by 8 bases, with 14 bases of the junction left unmatched. CDR3 nucleotide sequence: TGTGCCAGCAGCCATGGAGTTACTAGCGGGAGTGTGTATGAGCAGTTCTTC. Translation gives CASSHGVTSGSVYEQFF. The complete variable domain, with remaining parts taken from reference TRBV7-9 and TRBJ2-1, reads DTGVSQNPRHKITKRGQNVTFRCDPISEHNRLYWYRQTLGQGPEFLTYFQNEAQLEKSRLLSDRFSAERPKGSFSTLEIQRTEQGDSAMYLCASSHGVTSGSVYEQFFGPGTRLTVL.

This chain uses TRBV4-1 with TRBJ2-3; 7 bases align to TRBD2. J gave up 4 bases and V 4 bases, and 5 bases lay outside the gene matches. The CDR3 has 14 residues. From germline, CDR1 is MGHRA and CDR2 YSYEKL. The CDR3 bases are TGCGCCAGCAGCCTCGGACTAGACGCAGATACGCAGTATTTT. Translated: CASSLGLDADTQYF.

This clonotype was observed a handful of times. This rearrangement joins TRBV12-3 or TRBV12-4 to TRBJ1-2; D perhaps matches TRBD1 (6 bases). The CDR3 totals 15 residues. The V end was cut by 6 bases, the J end by 4 bases, with 18 bases between. Here the CDR3 reads CASSPLDSLSYGYTF. DNA for the CDR3: TGTGCCAGCAGCCCTCTGGACAGCCTAAGCTATGGCTACACCTTC.

This chain connects TRBV4-2 to TRBJ2-7; maybe TRBD1 (6 bases). Germline lookup yields CDR1 LGHNA and CDR2 YNFKEQ. Trimming left V 4 bases short and J 2 bases short, with 18 bases between. The CDR3 runs 16 residues. DNA for the CDR3: TGTGCCAGCAGCCTAGGCGTAGGGGACACTACCTACGAGCAGTACTTC. It encodes CASSLGVGDTTYEQYF.

This clonotype appeared many times. V and J are TRBV24-1 and TRBJ2-2; unclear D gene. Trimming pared 4 bases from V and 5 bases from J, leaving 7 bases between. The germline V gene has CDR1 KGHDR and CDR2 SFDVKD. The CDR3 is made up of 13 amino acids. This CDR3 reads CATSDYWTGELFF. DNA for the CDR3: TGTGCCACCAGTGACTACTGGACCGGGGAGCTGTTTTTT.

Ten or more counts support this clonotype. The gene calls are TRBV5-1 and TRBJ2-5; D gene unclear. In germline, CDR1 is SGHRS, CDR2 YFSETQ. The CDR3 totals 15 residues. V lost 4 bases and J 2 bases, leaving 15 bases between the germline ends. The DNA of the CDR3 is TGCGCCAGCAGCCCCGGACCGAGCCAACAAGAGACCCAGTACTTC. Its translation: CASSPGPSQQETQYF. The full variable domain, completed using reference TRBV5-1 and TRBJ2-5, is KAGVTQTPRYLIKTRGQQVTLSCSPISGHRSVSWYQQTPGQGLQFLFEYFSETQRNKGNFPGRFSGRQFSNSRSEMNVSTLELGDSALYLCASSPGPSQQETQYFGPGTRLLVL.

Only a few counts were recorded for this clonotype. J is TRBJ2-7 and V is TRBV5-1; TRBD1 agrees at 7 bases. The germline V gene encodes CDR1 SGHRS and CDR2 YFSETQ. The V gene end was trimmed by 2 bases and the J gene end by 0 bases; junction bases not matched to a gene: 5. The CDR3 loop spans 15 amino acids. The CDR3: CASSFLRDSSYEQYF. CDR3 nucleotide sequence: TGCGCCAGCAGCTTCCTCCGGGACAGCTCCTACGAGCAGTACTTC.

Many counts were recorded for this clonotype. This chain connects TRBV9 to TRBJ2-1, with D uncertain. The ends were cut back, 0 bases at V and 4 bases at J, with 5 bases in the middle. CDR1 is SGDLS and CDR2 is YYNGEE in the germline V gene. CDR3 length: 13 residues. CDR3 DNA sequence: TGTGCCAGCAGCGTAGTTGGGTACAATGAGCAGTTCTTC. This translates into CASSVVGYNEQFF.

This sequence joins TRBV30 and TRBJ2-7; D might be TRBD2 (6 bases). Per germline, CDR1 GTSNPN and CDR2 SVGIG (reference sequence). Between the trimmed V and J ends, which lost 3 bases and 0 bases, there was a span of 15 bases. This CDR3 has 15 amino acids. The CDR3 reads CAWSAPGLSSYEQYF. In DNA, the CDR3 is TGTGCCTGGAGCGCCCCCGGACTATCCTCCTACGAGCAGTACTTC.

The chain couples TRBV12-3 or TRBV12-4 to TRBJ2-1; the match to TRBD1 covers 8 bases. The ends lost 6 bases at V and 6 bases at J; junction bases unmatched: 10. The CDR3 consists of 15 residues. CDR3 loop: CASSRRGPSPNEQFF. In DNA form, the CDR3 reads TGTGCCAGCAGCCGCAGGGGGCCTAGCCCCAATGAGCAGTTCTTC.

The chain combines TRBV10-3 with TRBJ2-1; 11 bases fit TRBD2. This CDR3 has 15 amino acids. Germline-derived CDR1 and CDR2 are ENHRY and SYGVKD. The ends lost 6 bases at V and 4 bases at J; junction bases unmatched: 5. The CDR3, as DNA: TGTGCCATCAGAGAACTAGCGGGAGCTTACAATGAGCAGTTCTTC. Protein product: CAIRELAGAYNEQFF.

The table lists this clonotype with many counts. V gene TRBV28 combines with J gene TRBJ2-1, with 12 bases lining up with TRBD1. CDR1 and CDR2 from the germline V gene are MDHEN and SYDVKM. This CDR3 region has 16 residues. V lost 5 bases and J lost 7; bases outside the gene matches: 9. CDR3 sequence reads: CASSPAGTGGWNEQFF. The CDR3, as DNA: TGTGCCAGCAGTCCCGCAGGGACAGGGGGCTGGAATGAGCAGTTCTTC.

This clonotype was found many times. V is TRBV7-9 and J is TRBJ2-5; D unresolved. This CDR3 has 13 residues. V lost 2 bases and J 5 bases, leaving 9 bases between the germline ends. Germline CDR1 SEHNR, CDR2 FQNEAQ (reference sequence). The CDR3 DNA follows: TGTGCCAGCAGCTTAATAGGCGTGGAGACCCAGTACTTC. This codes for CASSLIGVETQYF.

This clonotype was detected a few times. The chain is built from TRBV5-4 and TRBJ2-7; 10 bases line up with TRBD2. The CDR3 spans 15 residues. CDR1 and CDR2 from the germline V gene are SGHNT and YYREEE (reference sequence). Trimming at V came to 3 bases and at J to 5 bases, leaving 8 bases not matched to a gene. In nucleotides, the CDR3 is TGTGCCAGCAGCTACAGCGGGAGGGCCCTCGACGAGCAGTACTTC. This translates into CASSYSGRALDEQYF.